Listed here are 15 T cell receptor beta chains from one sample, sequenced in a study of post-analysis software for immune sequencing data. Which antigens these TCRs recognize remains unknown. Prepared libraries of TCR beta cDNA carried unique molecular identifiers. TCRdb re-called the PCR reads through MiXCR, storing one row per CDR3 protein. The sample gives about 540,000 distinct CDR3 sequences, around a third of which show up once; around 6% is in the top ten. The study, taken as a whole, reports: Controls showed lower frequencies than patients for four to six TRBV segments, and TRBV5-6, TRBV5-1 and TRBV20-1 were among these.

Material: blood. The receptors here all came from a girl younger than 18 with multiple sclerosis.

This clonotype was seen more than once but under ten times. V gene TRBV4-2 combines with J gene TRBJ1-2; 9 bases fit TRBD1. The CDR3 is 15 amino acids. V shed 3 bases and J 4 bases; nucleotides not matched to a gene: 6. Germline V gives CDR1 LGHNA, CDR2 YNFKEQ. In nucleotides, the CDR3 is TGTGCCAGCAGCCAGAACAGGGGGCCTAGCTATGGCTACACCTTC. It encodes CASSQNRGPSYGYTF.

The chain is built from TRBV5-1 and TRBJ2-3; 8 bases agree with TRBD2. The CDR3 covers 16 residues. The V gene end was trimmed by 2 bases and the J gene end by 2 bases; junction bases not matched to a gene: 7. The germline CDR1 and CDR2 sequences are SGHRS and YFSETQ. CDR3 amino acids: CASSFMRGVNTDTQYF. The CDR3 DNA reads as TGCGCCAGCAGCTTCATGCGGGGGGTAAACACAGATACGCAGTATTTT.

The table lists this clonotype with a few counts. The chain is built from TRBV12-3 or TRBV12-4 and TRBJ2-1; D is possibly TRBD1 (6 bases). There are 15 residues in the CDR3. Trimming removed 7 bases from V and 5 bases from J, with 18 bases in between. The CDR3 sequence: CASTAGTPYDNEQFF. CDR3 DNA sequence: TGTGCCAGCACGGCCGGGACACCTTATGACAATGAGCAGTTCTTC.

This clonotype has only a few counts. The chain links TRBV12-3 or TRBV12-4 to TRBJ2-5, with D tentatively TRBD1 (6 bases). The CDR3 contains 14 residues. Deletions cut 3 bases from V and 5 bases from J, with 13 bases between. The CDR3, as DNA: TGTGCCAGCAGTTTTGCAGGGGCCCAGGAGACCCAGTACTTC. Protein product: CASSFAGAQETQYF.

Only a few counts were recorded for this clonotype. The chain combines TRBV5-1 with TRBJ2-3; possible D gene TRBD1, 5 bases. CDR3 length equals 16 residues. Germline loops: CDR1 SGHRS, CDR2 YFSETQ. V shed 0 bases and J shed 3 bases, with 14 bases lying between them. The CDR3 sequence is CASSLVGARVTDTQYF. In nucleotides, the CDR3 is TGCGCCAGCAGCTTGGTTGGGGCCCGAGTGACAGATACGCAGTATTTT.

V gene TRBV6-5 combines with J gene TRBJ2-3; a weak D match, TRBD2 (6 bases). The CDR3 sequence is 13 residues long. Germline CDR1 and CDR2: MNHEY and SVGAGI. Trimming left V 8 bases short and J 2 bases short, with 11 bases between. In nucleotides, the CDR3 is TGTGCCAGCTGGAGGGGATTCACAGATACGCAGTATTTT. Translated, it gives CASWRGFTDTQYF.

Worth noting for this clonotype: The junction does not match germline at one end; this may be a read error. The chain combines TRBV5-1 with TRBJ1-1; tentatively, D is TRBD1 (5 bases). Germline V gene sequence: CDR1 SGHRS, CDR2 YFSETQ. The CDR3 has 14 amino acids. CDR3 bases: TGTGCCAGCAGCTGGGGGACGGCGAACACTGAAGCTTTCTTT. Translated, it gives CASSWGTANTEAFF. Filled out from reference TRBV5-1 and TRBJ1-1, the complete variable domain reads KAGVTQTPRYLIKTRGQQVTLSCSPISGHRSVSWYQQTPGQGLQFLFEYFSETQRNKGNFPGRFSGRQFSNSRSEMNVSTLELGDSALYLCASSWGTANTEAFFGQGTRLTVV.

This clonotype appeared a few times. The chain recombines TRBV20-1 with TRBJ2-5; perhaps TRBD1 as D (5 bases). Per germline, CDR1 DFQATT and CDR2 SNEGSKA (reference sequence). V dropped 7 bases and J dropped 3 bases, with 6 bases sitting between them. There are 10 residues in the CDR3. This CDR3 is CSGGEETQYF. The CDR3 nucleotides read TGCAGTGGGGGCGAAGAGACCCAGTACTTC.

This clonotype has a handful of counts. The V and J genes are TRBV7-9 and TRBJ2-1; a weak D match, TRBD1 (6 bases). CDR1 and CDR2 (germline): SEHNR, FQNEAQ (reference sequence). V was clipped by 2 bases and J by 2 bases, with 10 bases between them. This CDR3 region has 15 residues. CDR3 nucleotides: TGTGCCAGCAGCTTATCCAGGGGAGCCTACAATGAGCAGTTCTTC. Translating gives CASSLSRGAYNEQFF.

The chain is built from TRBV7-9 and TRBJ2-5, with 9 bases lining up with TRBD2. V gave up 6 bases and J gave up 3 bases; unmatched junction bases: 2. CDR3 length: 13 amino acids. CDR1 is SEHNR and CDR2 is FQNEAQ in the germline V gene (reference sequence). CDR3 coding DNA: TGTGCCAGCAGTAGACTAGCGGAAGAGACCCAGTACTTC. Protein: CASSRLAEETQYF.

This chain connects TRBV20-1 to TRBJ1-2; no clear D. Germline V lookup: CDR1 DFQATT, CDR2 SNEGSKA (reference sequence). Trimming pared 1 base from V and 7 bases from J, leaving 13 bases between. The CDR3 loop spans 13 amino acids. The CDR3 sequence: CSARGSAGRGYTF. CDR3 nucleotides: TGCAGTGCTAGAGGGTCGGCAGGTCGTGGCTACACCTTC.

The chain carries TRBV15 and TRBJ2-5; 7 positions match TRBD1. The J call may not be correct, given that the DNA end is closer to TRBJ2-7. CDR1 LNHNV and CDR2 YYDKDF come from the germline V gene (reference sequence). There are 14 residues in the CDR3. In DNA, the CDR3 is TGTGCCACCAGCAGTGGGACAGAAACCCACGAGCAGTACTTC. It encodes CATSSGTETHEQYF.

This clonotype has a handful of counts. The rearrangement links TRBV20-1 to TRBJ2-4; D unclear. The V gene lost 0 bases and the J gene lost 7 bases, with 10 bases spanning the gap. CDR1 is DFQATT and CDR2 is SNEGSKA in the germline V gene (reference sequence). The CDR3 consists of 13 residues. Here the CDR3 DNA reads TGCAGTGCTAGAGATAATCTGGGGAACATTCAGTACTTC. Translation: CSARDNLGNIQYF.

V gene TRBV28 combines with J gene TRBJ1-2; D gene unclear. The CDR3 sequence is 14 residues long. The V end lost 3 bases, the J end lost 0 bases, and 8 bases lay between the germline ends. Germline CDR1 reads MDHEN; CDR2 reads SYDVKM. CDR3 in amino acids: CASSLEDANYGYTF. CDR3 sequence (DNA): TGTGCCAGCAGTTTGGAGGACGCTAACTATGGCTACACCTTC.

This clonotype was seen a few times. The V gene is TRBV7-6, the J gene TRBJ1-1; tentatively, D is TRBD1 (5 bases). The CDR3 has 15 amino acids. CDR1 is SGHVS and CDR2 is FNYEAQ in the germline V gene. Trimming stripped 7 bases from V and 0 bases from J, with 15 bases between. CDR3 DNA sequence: TGTGCCAGCATCGAATGGACAAATATGAACACTGAAGCTTTCTTT. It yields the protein CASIEWTNMNTEAFF.